The 8 T cell receptor beta chains presented below share a single source sample, sequenced in a study of somatic mutations in cytotoxic T cells in rheumatoid arthritis. Measured with immunoSEQ multiplex PCR; TCRdb has only the in-frame clones, and not every one. Here the sample spans over 15,000 clones, approximately 83% being singletons. Sequenced input: CD8+ T cells sorted from blood. The receptors stem from a man between 18 and 29 years old with rheumatoid arthritis.

This clone was recorded only once. The rearrangement joins TRBV7-9 to TRBJ2-1; TRBD2 might be the D (5 bases). Trimming pared 5 bases from V and 3 bases from J, leaving 11 bases between. The CDR3 runs 14 residues. Germline CDR1 reads SEHNR; CDR2 reads FQNEAQ (reference sequence). The CDR3 loop reads CASSPGTSYNEQFF. The CDR3 coding sequence is TGTGCCAGCAGCCCAGGTACTAGCTACAATGAGCAGTTCTTC.

V is TRBV11-2 and J is TRBJ2-3; the D gene is possibly TRBD1 (6 bases). CDR1 is SGHAT, CDR2 FQNNGV, per germline. This CDR3 contains 16 residues. The V end lost 1 base, the J end lost 1 base, and 12 bases lay between the germline ends. As DNA, the CDR3 is TGTGCCAGCAGCTTAGGCACCAGGGGACGCACAGATACGCAGTATTTT. Its protein is CASSLGTRGRTDTQYF.

The rearrangement uses TRBV7-9 and TRBJ2-5; maybe TRBD1 (6 bases). Trimming pared 10 bases from V and 5 bases from J, leaving 17 bases between. Germline V gene lookup returns CDR1 SEHNR and CDR2 FQNEAQ (reference sequence). The CDR3 extends over 13 amino acids. The chain's CDR3 is CATRQATNETQYF. The CDR3 DNA follows: TGTGCCACTAGACAGGCTACCAATGAGACCCAGTACTTC.

The gene calls are TRBV11-2 and TRBJ2-4, with D unresolved. The CDR3 contains 16 residues. V was trimmed by 0 bases and J by 0 bases, leaving 9 bases between them. Germline CDR1 SGHAT, CDR2 FQNNGV. CDR3 region: CASSLEVNSAKNIQYF. CDR3 nucleotides: TGTGCCAGCAGCTTAGAGGTGAACTCAGCCAAAAACATTCAGTACTTC.

This chain uses TRBV4-1 with TRBJ2-5; 9 bases align to TRBD1. V was pared by 2 bases and J by 0 bases, with 10 bases of the junction left unmatched. The CDR3 has 18 amino acids. Germline V lookup: CDR1 MGHRA, CDR2 YSYEKL. The CDR3 DNA is TGCGCCAGCAGCCAAATCACCGGGACAGGGACGTACCAAGAGACCCAGTACTTC. Its translation is CASSQITGTGTYQETQYF.

The chain is built from TRBV6-5 and TRBJ2-7; D ambiguous. V was trimmed by 2 bases and J by 7 bases, leaving 6 bases between them. CDR1 and CDR2 from the germline V gene are MNHEY and SVGAGI. The CDR3 contains 11 residues. The CDR3 DNA reads TGTGCCAGCAGTTACGTCGGAGAGCAGTACTTC. Translated, it gives CASSYVGEQYF.

The CDR3 bases are TGTGCCACCCGGACCCCCGGGACAATGGTTTCTGGCTACACCTTC. This translates into CATRTPGTMVSGYTF. The genes are TRBV27 and TRBJ1-2; possibly TRBD1 for D (6 bases). V was trimmed by 10 bases and J by 7 bases, leaving 25 bases between them. Germline assignment: CDR1 MNHEY and CDR2 SMNVEV (reference sequence). CDR3 length: 15 amino acids.

This chain uses TRBV28 with TRBJ1-1; D might be TRBD1 (6 bases). Germline V lookup: CDR1 MDHEN, CDR2 SYDVKM. V was pared by 7 bases and J by 9 bases, with 12 bases between. The length of the CDR3 is 11 residues. The CDR3 DNA is TGTGCCAGCATTATTACAGGGAAAGCTTTCTTT. Translated, it gives CASIITGKAFF.